This T cell receptor beta chain was recorded in a study of blood T cell repertoires in COVID-19 (TCRdb year 2020). Describing the broader study: Samples from collaborators originated in the United States, Italy and Spain and spanned both the acute and convalescent phases of COVID-19. The material from the prospective study consisted of cDNA or gDNA derived from T cells, B-cell-depleted T cells, or PBMCs. The repertoires were released in a freely available public database intended as a resource for research on the immune response to SARS-CoV-2. Deeply sampled blood TCRbeta repertoires from subjects exposed to, actively infected with, or recovered from COVID-19 were included in the dataset. Sample metadata almost always included a de-identified subject ID, COVID-19 status, age in years and sex. Where HLA class I and class II types were available, the types were taken from metadata supplied by the sample provider, not from assay-based typing. Samples were obtained from the ongoing ImmuneRACE study (first 160 participants) and from about 1,300 subjects provided by 6 global collaborators.

V is pruned by 0 bases and J by 8 bases, leaving 9 bases of the junction without a gene match. From cysteine to phenylalanine, the CDR3 is 15 amino acids long. Only the CDR3 part of the read is kept: 45 bases, read in frame from the first base. According to the germline V gene (reference sequence), CDR1 reads LNHDA and CDR2 reads SQIVND. Each collaborating institution followed its own protocols to collect whole blood in K2EDTA tubes. Collaborator samples were shipped for TCRbeta analysis as frozen whole blood, isolated PBMCs, or DNA extracted from either sample type. The immunoSEQ Assay, a bias-controlled multiplex PCR, was used to amplify TCRbeta CDR3 regions from genomic DNA. The study's own analysis went as follows. Nucleated cell counts per sample were estimated from amplification of reference gene primers within the assay. Sequence reads were collapsed and filtered to measure the absolute abundance of every unique TCRbeta CDR3 rearrangement. For each sample, productive Simpson clonality was calculated by taking the square root of Simpson's diversity index across productive rearrangements. This immuneACCESS table, as held by TCRdb, lists in-frame sequences with V and J called but not all clones. Of the missing ones, under half trace to an unresolved V gene in checked studies; the others have no known cause. V and J calls and clone size are as listed in that table; D and trimming were resolved from the DNA. The sample contains about 40,000 clones, more than 80% of them found a single time. In total, the top ten clones hold roughly 14% of the sample.

As to this clone: The specificity of this receptor is unknown. Base qualities are not recorded, but no much larger clone differs from it by a single base.

Overall results and qualifications from the work: How much clinical and demographic metadata was included differed by source and by participant, and the metadata was provided uncurated.

The clonotype was recovered from a man aged 45-65 years with active or convalescent COVID-19. The sequence links TRBV19 to TRBJ1-1, with TRBD1 identical over 7 junction bases. The sequenced sample was peripheral blood. The CDR3 protein is CASSIEQGRPMEAFF. Read as DNA, the sequence is TGTGCCAGTAGTATAGAACAGGGGCGTCCTATGGAAGCTTTCTTT. Extended through the reference TRBV19 and TRBJ1-1 proteins, this CDR3 yields the full variable domain: DGGITQSPKYLFRKEGQNVTLSCEQNLNHDAMYWYRQDPGQGLRLIYYSQIVNDFQKGDIAEGYSVSREKKESFPLTVTSAQKNPTAFYLCASSIEQGRPMEAFFGQGTRLTVV.